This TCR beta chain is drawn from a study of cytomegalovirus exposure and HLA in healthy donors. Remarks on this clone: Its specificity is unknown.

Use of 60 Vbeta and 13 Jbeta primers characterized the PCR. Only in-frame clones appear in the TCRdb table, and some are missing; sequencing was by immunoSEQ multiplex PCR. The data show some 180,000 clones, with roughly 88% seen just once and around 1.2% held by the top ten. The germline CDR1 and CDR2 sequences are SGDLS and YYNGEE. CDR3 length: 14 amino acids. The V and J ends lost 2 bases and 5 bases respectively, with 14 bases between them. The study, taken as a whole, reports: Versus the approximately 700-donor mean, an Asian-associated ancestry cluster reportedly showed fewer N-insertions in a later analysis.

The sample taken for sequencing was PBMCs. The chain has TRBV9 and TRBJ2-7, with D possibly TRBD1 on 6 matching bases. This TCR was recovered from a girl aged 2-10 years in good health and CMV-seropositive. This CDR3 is CASSVLQGAHEQYF. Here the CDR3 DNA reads TGTGCCAGCAGCGTGTTACAGGGTGCCCACGAGCAGTACTTC.